The 21 T cell receptor beta chains presented below share a single source sample, sequenced in a study of blood T cell repertoires in COVID-19. Only in-frame clones appear in the TCRdb table, and some are missing; sequencing was by immunoSEQ multiplex PCR. The sample carries more than 110,000 clones, roughly 78% recorded once. Source material: PBMCs or T cells enriched from blood (not recorded which). These TCRs come from a woman between 45 and 60 years old who had recovered from COVID-19.

This chain connects TRBV23-1 to TRBJ2-7, with 7 bases lining up with TRBD2. TRBV23-1 is an ORF, and what it does is uncertain. This CDR3 region has 16 residues. With 4 bases clipped from V and 1 base from J, the junction kept 10 bases outside the gene matches. The CDR3 sequence: CASSRFILAVSYEQYF. The CDR3 DNA is TGCGCCAGCAGTCGATTCATTCTAGCGGTTTCCTACGAGCAGTACTTC.

The V and J genes are TRBV7-8 and TRBJ2-5, with TRBD2 as a possible D gene (7 bases). V was pared by 5 bases and J by 1 base, with 14 bases between. The CDR3 extends over 15 amino acids. Germline loops: CDR1 SGHVS, CDR2 FQNEAQ. Written as DNA, the CDR3 is TGTGCCAGCAGCCGGGGGGCGACTCCCCAAGAGACCCAGTACTTC. It codes for CASSRGATPQETQYF.

CDR3 nucleotide sequence: TGTGCCACCAGTCCTTTAGACAGGGGGTATGGAGATACGCAGTATTTT. Translation: CATSPLDRGYGDTQYF. The chain uses TRBV24-1 and TRBJ2-3; TRBD1 agrees at 9 bases. This CDR3 has 16 residues. The germline V gene has CDR1 KGHDR and CDR2 SFDVKD. Trimming removed 6 bases from V and 5 bases from J; junction bases left unmatched: 11.

The chain links TRBV3-1 (or the pseudogene TRBV3-2) to TRBJ2-2, with D tentatively TRBD1 (5 bases). CDR3 length equals 14 residues. Trimming shortened V by 0 bases and J by 7 bases, and 9 bases separated the two germline ends. CDR1 and CDR2 from the germline V gene are LGHDT and YNNKEL (reference sequence). The CDR3 nucleotides read TGTGCCAGCAGCCAAGACGCAGGGCTCGGGGAGCTGTTTTTT. It specifies CASSQDAGLGELFF.

The chain uses TRBV10-1 and TRBJ2-4; 8 bases are a match to TRBD1. The junction had 7 bases not matched to a gene; V was cut back by 4 bases and J by 5 bases. The CDR3 contains 15 residues. Germline-derived CDR1 and CDR2 are WNHNN and SYGVQD (reference sequence). The DNA for the CDR3 is TGCGCCAGCAGTGGTTACGGACAGGGAGAAAACATTCAGTACTTC. Protein: CASSGYGQGENIQYF.

J is TRBJ2-7 and V is TRBV29-1, with 16 bases lining up with TRBD2. The CDR3 covers 17 residues. The V and J ends lost 6 bases and 2 bases, in that order; junction bases with no gene match: 10. The germline gives CDR1 SQVTM, CDR2 ANQGSEA. For the CDR3, the DNA is TGCAGCGTCCTGGGACTAGCGGGGGGGGAAGGAACCTACGAGCAGTACGTC. This codes for CSVLGLAGGEGTYEQYV.

CDR3 bases: TGTGCCAGCAGCATTGGACAGGGGGAAACCTACGAGCAGTACTTC. This translates into CASSIGQGETYEQYF. The chain combines TRBV7-9 with TRBJ2-7; 10 bases fit TRBD1. After removal of 5 bases from V and 2 bases from J, the junction contained 6 bases not matched to a gene. The CDR3 runs to 15 residues. Germline CDR1 and CDR2: SEHNR and FQNEAQ (reference sequence).

V is TRBV3-1 (or the pseudogene TRBV3-2) and J is TRBJ1-3; possibly TRBD1 for D (5 bases). The CDR3 consists of 15 residues. Trimming took off 8 bases at V and 4 bases at J, with 18 bases between the two ends. In germline, CDR1 is LGHDT, CDR2 YNNKEL (reference sequence). The CDR3 here is CASFGVGDFGNTIYF. In DNA, the CDR3 is TGTGCCAGCTTCGGTGTTGGGGACTTCGGAAACACCATATATTTT.

In nucleotides, the CDR3 is TGTGCCAGTAGAAAGCAGGGTCTCGGGGAGCTGTTTTTT. This gives the protein CASRKQGLGELFF. V is TRBV19 and J is TRBJ2-2; a possible D gene is TRBD1 (5 bases). Trimming removed 6 bases from V and 7 bases from J, with 12 bases in between. The germline CDR1 and CDR2 sequences are LNHDA and SQIVND (reference sequence). The CDR3 is 13 amino acids.

The table lists this clone with a few counts. The V and J genes are TRBV6-1 and TRBJ2-4, with a weak D call TRBD1 (7 bases). The CDR3 covers 14 residues. The V gene lost 3 bases and the J gene lost 4 bases, with 10 bases spanning the gap. Germline V gives CDR1 MNHNS, CDR2 SASEGT. DNA of the CDR3: TGTGCCAGCAGTGAGACAGGGACTAAAAACATTCAGTACTTC. Translating gives CASSETGTKNIQYF.

The chain recombines TRBV29-1 with TRBJ1-4; tentative D call: TRBD1 (6 bases). The length of the CDR3 is 13 residues. The germline V gene encodes CDR1 SQVTM and CDR2 ANQGSEA. Trimming shortened V by 5 bases and J by 6 bases, and 13 bases separated the two germline ends. In DNA, the CDR3 is TGCAGCGTTCTCGGTTCAGGGGATGAAAAACTGTTTTTT. It yields the protein CSVLGSGDEKLFF.

The chain combines TRBV29-1 with TRBJ1-1; D uncertain. Germline values: CDR1 SQVTM, CDR2 ANQGSEA. Trimming removed 5 bases from V and 1 base from J, with 8 bases in between. The CDR3 is 12 residues long. The CDR3 reads CSVLYRNTEAFF. The DNA for the CDR3 is TGCAGCGTTTTGTACAGGAACACTGAAGCTTTCTTT.

The chain combines TRBV5-1 with TRBJ1-2; 10 nucleotides agree with TRBD1. Germline CDR1 and CDR2: SGHRS and YFSETQ. J lost 6 bases, V lost 4 bases, and 12 bases had no gene match. The CDR3 consists of 16 residues. The CDR3 sequence is CASSPDRGPLKDGYTF. The CDR3, as DNA: TGCGCCAGCAGCCCCGACAGGGGGCCACTGAAGGATGGCTACACCTTC.

The rearrangement joins TRBV15 to TRBJ1-6; D unresolved. The germline CDR1 and CDR2 sequences are LNHNV and YYDKDF (reference sequence). The CDR3 is 13 residues long. V was shortened by 8 bases and J by 4 bases, with 9 bases between the two germline ends. CDR3 bases: TGTGCCACCGAAAGCGGTTATAATTCACCCCTCCACTTT. Translated: CATESGYNSPLHF.

The genes are TRBV4-1 and TRBJ2-3; possible D gene TRBD2, 6 bases. Germline V gene sequence: CDR1 MGHRA, CDR2 YSYEKL. Trimming removed 3 bases from V and 3 bases from J, with 13 bases in between. The CDR3 is 15 residues long. The CDR3 loop reads CASSHPGLTTDTQYF. In nucleotides, the CDR3 is TGCGCCAGCAGCCATCCGGGACTTACTACAGATACGCAGTATTTT.

V is TRBV25-1 and J is TRBJ1-2, with 10 positions matching TRBD1. V lost 7 bases to trimming and J lost 8 bases; unmatched junction nucleotides: 13. The CDR3 is made up of 15 amino acids. Germline assignment: CDR1 MGHDK and CDR2 SYGVNS. The CDR3 here is CASNTVGQGEEGYTF. CDR3 DNA sequence: TGTGCCAGCAACACGGTTGGACAGGGGGAAGAGGGCTACACCTTC.

The rearrangement links TRBV3-1 (or the pseudogene TRBV3-2) to TRBJ2-7; tentative D call: TRBD1 (6 bases). Trimming shortened V by 6 bases and J by 0 bases, and 15 bases separated the two germline ends. The germline gives CDR1 LGHDT, CDR2 YNNKEL (reference sequence). This CDR3 has 15 amino acids. The CDR3 sequence is CASRNITGNSYEQYF. The CDR3 nucleotides read TGTGCCAGCAGGAATATTACAGGGAACTCCTACGAGCAGTACTTC.

The chain employs TRBV3-1 (or the pseudogene TRBV3-2) and TRBJ1-2; possibly TRBD1 for D (6 bases). The V and J ends lost 0 bases and 5 bases respectively, with 10 bases between them. Germline V gives CDR1 LGHDT, CDR2 YNNKEL (reference sequence). This CDR3 has 14 amino acids. The CDR3, as DNA: TGTGCCAGCAGCCAAGAGGCAGGGGCGTATGGCTACACCTTC. Translation gives CASSQEAGAYGYTF.

The chain recombines TRBV5-8 with TRBJ1-1; tentative D call: TRBD1 (5 bases). From germline, CDR1 is SGHTS and CDR2 YDEGEE. The ends were cut back, 6 bases at V and 1 base at J, with 13 bases in the middle. This CDR3 comprises 14 residues. CDR3 amino acids: CASTRGGGNTEAFF. CDR3 bases: TGTGCCAGCACCCGTGGGGGAGGGAACACTGAAGCTTTCTTT. Supplemented by reference TRBV5-8 and TRBJ1-1, the full variable domain reads EAGVTQSPTHLIKTRGQQATLRCSPISGHTSVYWYQQALGLGLQFLLWYDEGEERNRGNFPPRFSGRQFPNYSSELNVNALELEDSALYLCASTRGGGNTEAFFGQGTRLTVV.

This clone was found once. The J gene is TRBJ2-1, the V gene TRBV5-6; 13 bases match TRBD2. The CDR3 has 13 amino acids. CDR1 SGHDT and CDR2 YYEEEE come from the germline V gene. After removal of 8 bases from V and 7 bases from J, the junction contained 3 bases not matched to a gene. Written as DNA, the CDR3 is TGTGCCAGTCGACTAGCGGGGGGTAATGAGCAGTTCTTC. It translates to CASRLAGGNEQFF.

V gene TRBV19 combines with J gene TRBJ1-1; D unclear. Trimming removed 0 bases from V and 7 bases from J, with 6 bases in between. CDR3 length: 12 amino acids. The V gene's germline CDR1 is LNHDA and CDR2 SQIVND (reference sequence). The CDR3 nucleotides are TGTGCCAGTAGTATAGATGCAGGTGAAGCTTTCTTT. Its translation is CASSIDAGEAFF. Complete variable domain (other parts from reference TRBV19 and TRBJ1-1): DGGITQSPKYLFRKEGQNVTLSCEQNLNHDAMYWYRQDPGQGLRLIYYSQIVNDFQKGDIAEGYSVSREKKESFPLTVTSAQKNPTAFYLCASSIDAGEAFFGQGTRLTVV.